The text below deals with one T cell receptor (beta chain). Its antigen specificity is not known. No much larger clonotype is one base removed from it; base qualities were not supplied. Trimming costs V 7 bases and J 2 bases, and their ends lie 9 bases apart. CDR1 and CDR2 are drawn from the germline V gene (reference sequence): LNHDA, SQIVND. The CDR3 covers 13 residues, taking in both the cysteine and the phenylalanine. Left in the record is the CDR3 DNA by itself, 39 bases read in frame from the first base. The record originates from a study of blood T cell repertoires in COVID-19 (TCRdb year 2020). A note on the overall study: Samples covering the acute and convalescent phases of COVID-19 were provided by collaborators in the United States, Italy and Spain. The prospective study material was composed of cDNA or gDNA derived from T cells, B-cell-depleted T cells, or PBMCs. The dataset comprised deeply sampled blood TCRbeta repertoires from subjects exposed to, actively infected with, or recovered from COVID-19. The repertoires were released in a freely available public database meant as a resource for research on the immune response to SARS-CoV-2. The samples were drawn from the first 160 participants of the ongoing ImmuneRACE study and from 950 to 1,500 subjects provided by 6 global collaborators. Sample metadata almost always included a de-identified subject ID, COVID-19 status, age in years and sex. Where available, HLA class I and class II types were taken from metadata supplied by the sample provider and were not determined by assay-based typing.

What the authors observed across the whole study: The quantity of clinical and demographic metadata differed by source and by participant and was supplied without curation.

TCRbeta CDR3 regions were amplified from genomic DNA by means of the immunoSEQ Assay, a bias-controlled multiplex PCR. Regarding the original processing steps: The number of nucleated cells in each sample was estimated by amplification of reference gene primers within the assay. Sequence reads were collapsed and filtered to measure the absolute abundance of every unique TCRbeta CDR3 rearrangement. Productive Simpson clonality was computed per sample as the square root of Simpson's diversity index over productive rearrangements. TCRdb provides this immuneACCESS table in a form limited to in-frame rearrangements. Some clones are lacking; in checked studies, under half of them reflect an unresolved V gene, and why the rest are absent is not known. V and J calls and clone size follow that table, whereas D and trimming were derived from the DNA. The sample table lists some 190,000 clones, 70% to 90% of them with a count of one. Of the sample, approximately 11% is held by the ten largest clones.

Each collaborating institution followed its own protocols to collect whole blood in K2EDTA tubes. For TCRbeta analysis, collaborators shipped samples in one of three forms: frozen whole blood, isolated PBMCs, or DNA extracted from either of those sample types. Sequenced sample: peripheral blood. The receptor's source is a human donor with active or convalescent COVID-19. The donor label of this sample is uncertain. This chain joins TRBV19 to TRBJ1-3; TRBD1 might be the D gene, on 5 matching bases. The CDR3 region: CASTRGAGNTIYF. The sequenced DNA is TGTGCCAGTACTCGGGGGGCTGGAAACACCATATATTTT.